This TCR beta chain was sequenced during a study of blood T cell repertoires in COVID-19. Repertoires were generated with immunoSEQ multiplex PCR, while TCRdb's copy carries only in-frame clones and drops some. The profile shows about 240,000 clones, 75% to 85% of them singletons. Trimming shortened V by 1 base and J by 0 bases, and 9 bases separated the two germline ends. The CDR3 runs to 15 residues. The germline V gene has CDR1 LGHDT and CDR2 YNNKEL (reference sequence). This clone came up a few times. The source of this sequence is a woman aged 55-70 years with active or convalescent COVID-19. The V and J genes are TRBV3-1 (or the pseudogene TRBV3-2) and TRBJ1-1; D is unresolved. Material: peripheral blood. CDR3 in amino acids: CASSQVGVMNTEAFF. CDR3 bases: TGTGCCAGCAGCCAAGTCGGAGTTATGAACACTGAAGCTTTCTTT.